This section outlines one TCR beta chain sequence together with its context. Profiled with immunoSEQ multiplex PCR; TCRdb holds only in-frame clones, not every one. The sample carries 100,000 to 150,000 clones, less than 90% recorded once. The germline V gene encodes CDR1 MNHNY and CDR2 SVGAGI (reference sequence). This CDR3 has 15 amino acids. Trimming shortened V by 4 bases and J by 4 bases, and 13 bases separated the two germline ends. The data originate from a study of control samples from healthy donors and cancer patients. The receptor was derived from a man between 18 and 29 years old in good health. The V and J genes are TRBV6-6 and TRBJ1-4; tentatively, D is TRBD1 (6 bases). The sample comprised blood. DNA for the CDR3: TGTGCCAGCAGTTTTGAAGGGGGGGTTAATGAAAAACTGTTTTTT. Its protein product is CASSFEGGVNEKLFF.